These 11 T cell receptor beta chains were sequenced from one sample in a study of cytotoxic CD8 clonotypes in ibrutinib-treated CLL. Here immunoSEQ multiplex PCR was the method, and the copy in TCRdb shows in-frame clones only, minus some. This table holds about 24,000 clones, just under 80% found once. Source: PBMCs, taken before ibrutinib treatment. Receptors were obtained from a human donor with chronic lymphocytic leukemia.

This clone was observed a handful of times. This chain joins TRBV29-1 and TRBJ2-7, with D unclear. The CDR3 runs 12 residues. The germline CDR1 and CDR2 sequences are SQVTM and ANQGSEA. This chain's CDR3 is CSVTVSSYEQYF. The CDR3 DNA reads as TGCAGTGTCACCGTGAGCTCCTACGAGCAGTACTTC.

The V call is TRBV21-1, the J call TRBJ2-1; no DNA check was done on the table's D call, TRBD1. TRBV21-1 is a recognized pseudogene. The CDR3 totals 15 residues. The CDR3 DNA reads as TGTGCCAGCAGCAAAGGCAGGGGCTCCTACAATGAGCAGTTCTTC. Protein sequence: CASSKGRGSYNEQFF.

This sequence joins TRBV5-4 and TRBJ2-5; 7 bases agree with TRBD2. Germline CDR1 and CDR2: SGHNT and YYREEE (reference sequence). The CDR3 is 17 residues long. V was clipped by 4 bases and J by 5 bases; unmatched bases: 17. The CDR3 DNA reads TGTGCCAGCAGCCCACAACCTTTTCGGGAGGATATGGAGACCCAGTACTTC. It codes for CASSPQPFREDMETQYF.

The chain employs TRBV28 and TRBJ2-2; 7 bases map to TRBD2. Germline V gene data show CDR1 as MDHEN and CDR2 as SYDVKM. The CDR3 is 14 residues long. V gave up 3 bases and J gave up 6 bases; unmatched junction bases: 4. The CDR3 DNA is TGTGCCAGCAGTTTTGCGGGAGTGTCCGGGGAGCTGTTTTTT. Protein sequence: CASSFAGVSGELFF. The whole variable domain, remainder taken from reference TRBV28 and TRBJ2-2, is DVKVTQSSRYLVKRTGEKVFLECVQDMDHENMFWYRQDPGLGLRLIYFSYDVKMKEKGDIPEGYSVSREKKERFSLILESASTNQTSMYLCASSFAGVSGELFFGEGSRLTVL.

This clone was counted a few times. The chain has TRBV15 and TRBJ2-7; no firm D call. The CDR3 runs to 12 residues. Trimming took off 0 bases at V and 5 bases at J, with 5 bases between the two ends. The germline V gene has CDR1 LNHNV and CDR2 YYDKDF (reference sequence). The CDR3 sequence: CATSRDWDEQYF. The DNA of the CDR3 is TGTGCCACCAGCAGAGATTGGGACGAGCAGTACTTC.

The CDR3 bases are TGTGCCAGCAGACCCTCCGGGGTGGATAGAAATGAGCAGTTCTTC. Protein product: CASRPSGVDRNEQFF. The chain has TRBV28 and TRBJ2-1, with D perhaps matching TRBD2 (5 bases). The CDR3 has 15 residues. V dropped 6 bases and J dropped 7 bases, with 19 bases sitting between them. Per the germline V gene, CDR1 is MDHEN and CDR2 is SYDVKM.

The J gene is TRBJ2-7, the V gene TRBV19; 7 bases are a match to TRBD2. The CDR3 loop spans 14 amino acids. CDR1 is LNHDA and CDR2 is SQIVND in the germline V gene (reference sequence). The V gene end was trimmed by 3 bases and the J gene end by 2 bases; junction bases not matched to a gene: 4. DNA for the CDR3: TGTGCCAGTAGTATGTCTAGCGGACCCTACGAGCAGTACTTC. Amino acid sequence: CASSMSSGPYEQYF.

The rearrangement links TRBV11-2 to TRBJ2-1, with TRBD1 matching 9 bases. V was clipped by 5 bases and J by 7 bases; unmatched bases: 6. Germline V gives CDR1 SGHAT, CDR2 FQNNGV. This CDR3 comprises 14 residues. CDR3 region: CASSGQGLRNEQFF. DNA for the CDR3: TGTGCCAGCAGCGGACAGGGGTTAAGGAATGAGCAGTTCTTC.

This clone was observed a single time. V is TRBV25-1 and J is TRBJ1-4; 7 positions agree with TRBD1. The CDR3 sequence is 16 residues long. J lost 5 bases, V lost 3 bases, and 9 bases had no gene match. Germline CDR1 MGHDK, CDR2 SYGVNS. The CDR3 DNA is TGTGCCAGCAGTGACCCCAGGGGGAAAGGAAATGAAAAACTGTTTTTT. Protein sequence: CASSDPRGKGNEKLFF.

V usage is TRBV5-1 and J usage is TRBJ2-7; TRBD2 matches 8 bases. V gave up 0 bases and J gave up 2 bases; unmatched junction bases: 1. This CDR3 spans 14 amino acids. Germline V gene sequence: CDR1 SGHRS, CDR2 YFSETQ. In DNA, the CDR3 is TGCGCCAGCAGCTTGGAACTAGCGGCCTACGAGCAGTACTTC. As protein: CASSLELAAYEQYF.

This chain joins TRBV10-3 and TRBJ2-1; D may be TRBD1 (6 bases). This CDR3 has 16 residues. V shed 4 bases and J shed 5 bases, with 18 bases lying between them. Germline-derived CDR1 and CDR2 are ENHRY and SYGVKD. DNA for the CDR3: TGTGCCATCAGTGGGACCCGCCTGGGGGCGGACAATGAGCAGTTCTTC. Residues: CAISGTRLGADNEQFF.